This TCR beta chain was found in a study of T-cell memory formation after mild COVID-19 (dated by TCRdb to the early 2020s). The study in broad terms: TCR sequence clusters from the two donors were largely donor specific. In a couple of donors, T-cell clones that expanded and contracted after mild COVID-19 were followed by sequencing TCRalpha and TCRbeta repertoires longitudinally. Two young, previously healthy adult volunteers, one female and one male, were included in the cohort.

Ficoll-Paque density gradient centrifugation was used to isolate PBMCs. Results and caveats for the whole study, not just this receptor: Contracting CD4+ clones appeared mostly in the CM and EM memory subsets, whereas CD8+ clones were enriched in EMRA. The detection of some responding clones in pre-infection memory suggests that pre-existing cross-reactive memory T cells joined the SARS-CoV-2 response. Clones contracting from day 15 to 85 had balanced CD4/CD8 phenotypes, while a second wave expanding from day 15 to 37 was biased towards CD4+. Only a couple of mild cases were covered by the study, and larger cohorts that include severe cases with pre-infection samples were considered necessary. Whether the second-wave clones peaking on day 37 were SARS-CoV-2 specific was not confirmed.

Instrument on record: Illumina NovaSeq 6000. TCRalpha and TCRbeta cDNA libraries were constructed by 5'RACE with constant-segment primers, with sample barcodes and unique molecular identifiers being introduced. RNA was extracted from every sample with Trizol reagent. Amplification of the libraries took two PCR steps, and the second step added a second sample barcode plus Illumina TruSeq adapters. The libraries were sequenced on an Illumina NovaSeq using 2 x 150 bp paired-end reads. Concerning the study's data processing: Demultiplexing of reads and collapsing into UMI-guided consensus sequences were performed with migec v1.2.7. Using mixcr v2.1.11, UMI consensuses were aligned to TRA and TRB V and J templates and then assembled into clonotypes. A clonotype was counted as expanded or contracted only if both edgeR and NoisET called the change significant, with noise models trained on biological replicates. For edgeR calls, a false discovery rate-adjusted p below 0.01 and a log2 fold-change threshold of 1 were applied. As an exploratory analysis of dynamics, max-normalized trajectories of the 1000 most abundant clonotypes were examined with PCA combined with hierarchical clustering. Separately sequenced CD4+ and CD8+ repertoires were used to assign the CD4 or CD8 phenotype of responding clones. TCRdb ran its own pipeline on the public reads, namely fastp trimming at Q25 and MiXCR clone calling, and kept in-frame beta chains. Here each entry gathers all rows of one CDR3 protein and keeps the most common genes and DNA. The V and J calls come from TCRdb's annotation, not from the publication. In all, the sample holds 300,000 to 350,000 distinct CDR3 sequences, and just under 20% of those were seen once. The biggest ten clones account for around 20% of the sample.

As for this clonotype: It lacks a known antigen. No much larger clone exists at a distance of one base, and base qualities are not known.

The trim is 6 bases for V and 2 bases for J, with a gap of 19 bases between the germline ends. According to the germline V gene, CDR1 reads MDHEN and CDR2 reads SYDVKM. The CDR3, cysteine through phenylalanine, is 16 amino acids long. CDR3 DNA only is kept here, 48 bases in frame from base 1. This TCR was sampled from a man aged 18 to 35 who had mild COVID-19 (a few samples of this study predate the infection). The sample titles of this study are shuffled in the database, so cell type and time point are left out; the donor was told from shared clones. The sequenced sample was PBMCs or a T cell subset sorted from them (not recorded which). The chain was built from TRBV28 and TRBJ1-2; the D gene is possibly TRBD1, with 6 bases matching. The CDR3 protein: CASRGGPGHSNYGYTF. The sequenced DNA is TGTGCCAGCAGGGGGGGTCCGGGACACTCAAACTATGGCTACACCTTC.